Below, 8 T cell receptor beta chains from the same sample are listed, as sequenced in a study of T cells after yellow fever vaccination. TCRdb fed the 5' RACE reads into MiXCR, producing one record per CDR3 protein. The sample holds about 210,000 distinct CDR3 sequences, around 6.7% seen once. Sequenced here: CD4+ T cells sorted from PBMCs, sampled on the day of the yellow fever booster vaccination. Every receptor here comes from a man younger than 45 who received the YFV17D yellow fever vaccine.

This chain connects TRBV6-2 or TRBV6-3 to TRBJ2-3; TRBD2 is a possible D gene (6 bases). The germline V and J ends were trimmed by 6 bases and 0 bases, with 16 bases remaining between them. CDR3 size: 16 residues. In germline, CDR1 is MNHEY, CDR2 SVGEGT. The CDR3 DNA reads TGTGCCAGCAGGAATTTGGGACTTACTAGCACAGATACGCAGTATTTT. Its protein product is CASRNLGLTSTDTQYF.

This clonotype was recorded at least ten times. The gene calls are TRBV29-1 and TRBJ2-3, with TRBD1 identical over 10 bases. Trimming cost V 6 bases and J 2 bases; bases outside gene matches: 14. This CDR3 spans 17 amino acids. Germline V CDR1 and CDR2: SQVTM, ANQGSEA. CDR3 bases: TGCAGCGTAGCAAAACCGCCCGGGACAGGGGTCACAGATACGCAGTATTTT. Its protein is CSVAKPPGTGVTDTQYF.

This clonotype was seen a few times. This rearrangement joins TRBV19 to TRBJ2-6, with 8 positions matching TRBD1. The CDR3 is 16 residues long. Trimming at V came to 6 bases and at J to 2 bases, leaving 6 bases not matched to a gene. Germline CDR1 and CDR2: LNHDA and SQIVND (reference sequence). The CDR3 DNA reads as TGTGCCAGTAGGGCAGGGGGCGCTACTGGGGCCAACGTCCTGACTTTC. Its protein product is CASRAGGATGANVLTF.

This clonotype was seen a few times. This chain links TRBV23-1 with TRBJ2-7; 8 nucleotides agree with TRBD2. TRBV23-1 counts as an open reading frame of uncertain function. The length of the CDR3 is 14 residues. V was pared by 3 bases and J by 3 bases, with 4 bases of the junction left unmatched. The CDR3, as DNA: TGCGCCAGCAGTCATTGGACTAGCAGCTACGAGCAGTACTTC. It specifies CASSHWTSSYEQYF.

This sequence joins TRBV3-1 and TRBJ2-1, with D possibly TRBD2 on 6 matching bases. Germline V CDR1 and CDR2: LGHDT, YNNKEL (reference sequence). CDR3 length: 13 amino acids. V lost 4 bases and J 12 bases, leaving 16 bases between the germline ends. CDR3 region: CASSPIRAGMQFF. The CDR3 DNA reads as TGTGCCAGCAGCCCAATACGTGCGGGAATGCAGTTCTTC.

This clonotype was counted only a few times. The rearrangement uses TRBV7-4 and TRBJ2-3; 7 bases align to TRBD2. V lost 5 bases, J lost 0 bases, and 8 bases stayed unmatched. The length of the CDR3 is 16 residues. From germline, CDR1 is SGHVT and CDR2 SQSDAQ. The CDR3 spells CASSPTGGSSTDTQYF. The CDR3 DNA sequence: TGTGCCAGCAGCCCGACGGGAGGCTCTAGCACAGATACGCAGTATTTT.

This clonotype was counted ten times or more. The V call is TRBV6-5, the J call TRBJ2-7; maybe TRBD2 (6 bases). CDR3 size: 16 residues. Germline CDR1 MNHEY, CDR2 SVGAGI. Trimming took 5 bases from V and 4 from J, leaving 21 bases between them. The CDR3 protein is CASSPRRSAGWYEQYF. The CDR3 nucleotides are TGTGCCAGCAGTCCCCGGCGGTCGGCGGGATGGTACGAGCAGTACTTC.

There are a few counts of this clonotype. This chain uses TRBV7-9 with TRBJ2-7, with TRBD2 matching over 7 bases. The V segment lost 1 base and the J segment 6 bases; nucleotides outside the gene matches: 6. The CDR3 length is 14 residues. Per the germline V gene, CDR1 is SEHNR and CDR2 is FQNEAQ (reference sequence). The CDR3 DNA is TGTGCCAGCAGCTTAGTAGCGGGTTTTGGCGAGCAGTACTTC. Protein sequence: CASSLVAGFGEQYF.